The text below deals with one T cell receptor beta chain. No antigen is known for it. This CDR3 has 14 residues. The V gene end was trimmed by 5 bases and the J gene end by 4 bases; junction bases not matched to a gene: 6. Germline V gives CDR1 SGHTA, CDR2 FQGNSA. This sample is part of a study of cytomegalovirus exposure and HLA in healthy donors. About the study: Researchers found that just over 80% of 300 to 450 genotyped donors fell within the Caucasian-associated ancestry cluster. Findings of the study overall: Cytomegalovirus association was assigned to about 150 TCR beta chains. In a later analysis, HLA-C alleles had the fewest associated TCRs, DRB1 alleles the most.

60 Vbeta and 13 Jbeta primers were used in PCR. Produced via immunoSEQ multiplex PCR; TCRdb's table is partial and in-frame only. The repertoire includes approximately 150,000 clones, 68% of them detected once, and 2.5% to 3% sits in the top ten. This receptor was identified in a middle-aged woman in good health and CMV-seropositive. The sample was PBMCs. V usage is TRBV7-2 and J usage is TRBJ2-7; 9 positions agree with TRBD1. The CDR3 loop reads CASSDRQGGYEQYF. The CDR3 bases are TGTGCCAGCAGCGACCGACAGGGGGGGTACGAGCAGTACTTC.